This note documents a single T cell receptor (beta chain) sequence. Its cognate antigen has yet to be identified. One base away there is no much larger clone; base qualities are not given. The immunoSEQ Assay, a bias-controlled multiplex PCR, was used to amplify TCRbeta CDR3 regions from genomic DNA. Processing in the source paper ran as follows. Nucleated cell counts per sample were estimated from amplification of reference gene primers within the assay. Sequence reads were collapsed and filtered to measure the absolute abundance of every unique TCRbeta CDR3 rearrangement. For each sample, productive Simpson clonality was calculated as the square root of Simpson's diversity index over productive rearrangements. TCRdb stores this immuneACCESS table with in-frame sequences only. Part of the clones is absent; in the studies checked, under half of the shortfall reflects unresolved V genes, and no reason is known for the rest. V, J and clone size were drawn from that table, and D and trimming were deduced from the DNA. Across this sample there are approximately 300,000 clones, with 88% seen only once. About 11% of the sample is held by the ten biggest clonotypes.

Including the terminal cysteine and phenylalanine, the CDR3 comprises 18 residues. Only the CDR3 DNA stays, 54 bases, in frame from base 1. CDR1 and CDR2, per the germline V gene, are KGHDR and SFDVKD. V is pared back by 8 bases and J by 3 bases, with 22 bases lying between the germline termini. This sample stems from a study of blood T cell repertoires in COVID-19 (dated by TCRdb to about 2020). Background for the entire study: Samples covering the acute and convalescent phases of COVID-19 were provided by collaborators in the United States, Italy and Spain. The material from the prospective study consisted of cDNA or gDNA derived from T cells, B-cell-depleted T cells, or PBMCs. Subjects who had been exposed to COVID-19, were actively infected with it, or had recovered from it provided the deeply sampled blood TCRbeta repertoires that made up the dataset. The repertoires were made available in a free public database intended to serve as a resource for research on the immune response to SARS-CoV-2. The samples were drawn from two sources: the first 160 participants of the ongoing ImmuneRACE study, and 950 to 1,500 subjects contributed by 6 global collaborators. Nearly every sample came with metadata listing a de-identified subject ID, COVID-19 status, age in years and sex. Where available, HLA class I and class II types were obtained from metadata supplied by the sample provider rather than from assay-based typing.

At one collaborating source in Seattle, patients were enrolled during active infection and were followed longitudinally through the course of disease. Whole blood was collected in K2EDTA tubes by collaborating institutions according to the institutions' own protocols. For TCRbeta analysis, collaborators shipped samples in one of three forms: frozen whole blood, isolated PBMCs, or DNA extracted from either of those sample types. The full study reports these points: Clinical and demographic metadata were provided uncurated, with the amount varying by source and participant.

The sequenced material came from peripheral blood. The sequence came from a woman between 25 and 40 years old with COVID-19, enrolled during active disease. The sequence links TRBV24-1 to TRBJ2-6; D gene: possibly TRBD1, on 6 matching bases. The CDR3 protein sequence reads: CATNQLRQVTSGANVLTF. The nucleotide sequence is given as TGTGCCACCAATCAACTCCGACAGGTCACTAGTGGGGCCAACGTCCTGACTTTC.